The T cell receptor (beta chain) under discussion was sequenced for a study of T cells in Graves' hyperthyroidism and ophthalmopathy. Broader study findings: A model built on 13 V-J features separated ophthalmopathy from stable hyperthyroidism.

This clonotype has at least ten counts. Its antigen is still unknown. The PBMCs were sourced from fresh peripheral blood (10 ml). Looked up from germline, CDR1 is SNHLY and CDR2 is FYNNEI. CDR3 length: 17 residues. Trimming at V came to 6 bases and at J to 0 bases, leaving 8 bases not matched to a gene. There were TCR beta CDR3 regions amplified from RNA transcripts. A set of HTBI primers served as the primers for a first-round RT-PCR of the TCR CDR3. TCRdb processed the multiplex PCR reads anew with MiXCR; each CDR3 protein has one entry. Found here are about 500,000 distinct CDR3 sequences, roughly 15% of them singletons; the top ten hold less than 30%.

This receptor was taken from a woman aged 25-40 years with Graves' ophthalmopathy. The V call is TRBV2, the J call TRBJ1-3; 10 bases are shared with TRBD1. The sequenced material came from blood. The DNA of the CDR3 is TGTGCCAGCAGGGCCGGGACAGGGGCAAACTCTGGAAACACCATATATTTT. It codes for CASRAGTGANSGNTIYF.